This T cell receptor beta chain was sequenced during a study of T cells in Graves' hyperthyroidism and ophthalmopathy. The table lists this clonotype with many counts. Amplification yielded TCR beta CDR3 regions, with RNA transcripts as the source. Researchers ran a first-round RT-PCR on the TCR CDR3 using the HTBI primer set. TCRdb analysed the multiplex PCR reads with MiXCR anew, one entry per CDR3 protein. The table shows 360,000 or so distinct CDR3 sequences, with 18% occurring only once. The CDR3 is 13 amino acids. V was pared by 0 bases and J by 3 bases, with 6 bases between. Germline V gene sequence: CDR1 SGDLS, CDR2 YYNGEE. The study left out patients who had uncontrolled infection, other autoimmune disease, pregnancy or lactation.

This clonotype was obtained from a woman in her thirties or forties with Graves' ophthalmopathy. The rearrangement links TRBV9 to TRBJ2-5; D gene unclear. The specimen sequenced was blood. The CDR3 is CASSVGPKETQYF. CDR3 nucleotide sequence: TGTGCCAGCAGCGTAGGTCCGAAAGAGACCCAGTACTTC.